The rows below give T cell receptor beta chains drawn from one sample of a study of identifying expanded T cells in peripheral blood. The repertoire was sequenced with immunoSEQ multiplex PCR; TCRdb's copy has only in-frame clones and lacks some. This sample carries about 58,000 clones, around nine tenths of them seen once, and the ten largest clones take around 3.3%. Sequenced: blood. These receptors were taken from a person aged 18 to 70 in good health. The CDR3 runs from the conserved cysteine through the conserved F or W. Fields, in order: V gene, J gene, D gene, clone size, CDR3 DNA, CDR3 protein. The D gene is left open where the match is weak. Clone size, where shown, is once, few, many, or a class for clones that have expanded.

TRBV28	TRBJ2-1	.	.	TGTGCCAGCTACCAGCCGGGAGTCTCCTACAATGAGCAGTTCTTC	CASYQPGVSYNEQFF
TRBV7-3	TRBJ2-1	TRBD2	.	TGTGCCAGCAGCACCGTAGCGGGAGGGCCGGATGAGCAGTTCTTC	CASSTVAGGPDEQFF
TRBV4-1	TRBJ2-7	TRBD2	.	TGCGCCAGCAGCCAAAGCGGGATGAAATACGAGCAGTACTTC	CASSQSGMKYEQYF
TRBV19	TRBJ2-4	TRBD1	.	TGTGCCAGTAGTCAAGGGGGCTCCAAAAACATTCAGTACTTC	CASSQGGSKNIQYF
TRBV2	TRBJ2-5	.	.	TGTGCCAGCAGTGAAAGTGAGGCAAACTGGGAGACCCAGTACTTC	CASSESEANWETQYF
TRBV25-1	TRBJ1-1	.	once	TGTGCCACCAAGCGAGGGGTCACTGAAGCTTTCTTT	CATKRGVTEAFF
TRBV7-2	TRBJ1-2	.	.	TGTGCCAGCAGCTTAGCGCAGGGCGGCTACACCTTC	CASSLAQGGYTF
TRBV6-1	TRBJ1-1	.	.	TGTGCCAGCAGTAGGTACCTGGACACTGAAGCTTTCTTT	CASSRYLDTEAFF
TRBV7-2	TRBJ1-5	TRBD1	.	TGTGCCAGCAGCGTATGGACAGGGCCGAATCAGCCCCAGCATTTT	CASSVWTGPNQPQHF
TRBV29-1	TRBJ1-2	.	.	TGCAGCGCCACGCCAGAGGACAGCCAGTTAAGTGGCTACACCTTC	CSATPEDSQLSGYTF
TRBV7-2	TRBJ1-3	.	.	TGTGCCAGCAGCTCGAGTAACTCTGGAAACACCATATATTTT	CASSSSNSGNTIYF
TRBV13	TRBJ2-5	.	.	TGTGCCAGCAGCTTACGCTACGGGAGTGGAAGGTCCCAAGAGACCCAGTACTTC	CASSLRYGSGRSQETQYF
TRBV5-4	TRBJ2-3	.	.	TGTGCCAGCAGCTCATTCACAGATACGCAGTATTTT	CASSSFTDTQYF
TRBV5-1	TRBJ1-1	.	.	TGCGCCAGCAGCTTGGCCTCGTCTAAGCAGGTGGCTTTCTTT	CASSLASSKQVAFF
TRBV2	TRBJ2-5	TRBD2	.	TGTGCCAGCAGTGACGTGGGTAGCGGGGTCCAAGAGACCCAGTACTTC	CASSDVGSGVQETQYF
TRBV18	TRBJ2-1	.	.	TGTGCCAGCTCACCAGCTGGTTATGAGCAGTTCTTC	CASSPAGYEQFF
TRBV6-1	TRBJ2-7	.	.	TGTGCCAGCAGTTCGGAACACTACGGCGGGCAGTACTTC	CASSSEHYGGQYF
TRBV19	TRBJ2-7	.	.	TGTGCCAGTACCAGGACACCGAGCTCCTACGAGCAGTACTTC	CASTRTPSSYEQYF
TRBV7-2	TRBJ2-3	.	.	TGTGCCAGCAGCTTATTCGGGGATACGCAGTATTTT	CASSLFGDTQYF
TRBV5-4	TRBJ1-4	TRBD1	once	TGTGCCAGCAGCTCAGGGACAGGGACCCGCGAAAAACTGTTTTTT	CASSSGTGTREKLFF
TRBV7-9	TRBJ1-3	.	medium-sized	TGTGCCAGCAGCTTAGAAGCGTACACCATATATTTT	CASSLEAYTIYF
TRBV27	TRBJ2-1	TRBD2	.	TGTGCCAGCAGTTTAACGCTAGCGGGAGGTACTGGCAATGAGCAGTTCTTC	CASSLTLAGGTGNEQFF
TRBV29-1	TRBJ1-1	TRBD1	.	TGCAGCGTCCGAATCTTTACAGGGGTCGACACTGAAGCTTTCTTT	CSVRIFTGVDTEAFF
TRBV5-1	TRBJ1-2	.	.	TGCGCCAGCAGCTTGGACACGAACTATGGCTACACCTTC	CASSLDTNYGYTF